This TCR beta chain originates from a study of T cell responses to AZD1222 COVID-19 vaccine. V was pared by 9 bases and J by 10 bases, with 6 bases of the junction left unmatched. The CDR3 consists of 12 residues. Remarks on this clone: Its matching antigen is unknown.

Study-wide results and caveats: Donors were largely white British and mainly female; clonal diversity was possibly underestimated. AZD1222 recipients seropositive at baseline numbered only six or seven. Every sample of the repertoires postdated the peak T cell response.

Profiled with immunoSEQ multiplex PCR; TCRdb holds only in-frame clones, not every one. Among under 90,000 clones listed, 83% were seen once. The input for sequencing was peripheral blood, taken 28 days after the second AZD1222 dose. This chain uses TRBV12-3 or TRBV12-4 with TRBJ1-6; 7 nucleotides match TRBD1. The receptor was derived from an adult who received the AZD1222 COVID-19 vaccine. The CDR3 is CASRGQSSPLHF. CDR3 coding DNA: TGTGCCAGTAGGGGACAGAGCTCACCCCTCCACTTT.